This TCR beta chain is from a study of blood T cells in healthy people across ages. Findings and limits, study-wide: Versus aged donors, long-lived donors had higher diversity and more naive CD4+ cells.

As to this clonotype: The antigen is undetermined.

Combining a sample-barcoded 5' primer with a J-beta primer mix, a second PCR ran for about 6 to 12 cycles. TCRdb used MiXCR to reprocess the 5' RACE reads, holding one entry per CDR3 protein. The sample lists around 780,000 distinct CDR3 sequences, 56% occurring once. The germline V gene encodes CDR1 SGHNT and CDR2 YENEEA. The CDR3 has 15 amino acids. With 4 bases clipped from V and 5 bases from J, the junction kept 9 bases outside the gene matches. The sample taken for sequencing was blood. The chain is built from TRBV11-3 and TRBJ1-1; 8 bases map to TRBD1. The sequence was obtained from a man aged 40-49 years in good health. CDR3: CASSSRQGLQTEAFF. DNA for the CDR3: TGTGCCAGCAGCTCTCGACAGGGGCTGCAAACTGAAGCTTTCTTT.